This T cell receptor beta chain was identified during a study of T cell responses to AZD1222 COVID-19 vaccine. Broader study findings: Repertoire sampling was restricted to post-peak T cell response timepoints. It should be noted that donors were predominantly white British and more often female, and clonal diversity was possibly underestimated. Reports indicate that nearly half of spike-specific TCRs are directed at unmutated variant regions.

Trimming removed 4 bases at V and 7 bases at J, with 14 bases between. CDR1 SQVTM and CDR2 ANQGSEA come from the germline V gene. This CDR3 has 13 residues. Here immunoSEQ multiplex PCR was the method, and the copy in TCRdb shows in-frame clones only, minus some. The sample includes more than 110,000 clones, more than 75% of them seen just once. The sample holds a few counts of this clone. Its target is not known. The rearrangement links TRBV29-1 to TRBJ2-1, with D perhaps TRBD2 (7 bases). Sequencing was performed on peripheral blood, taken 28 days after the second AZD1222 dose. The source is an adult who received the AZD1222 COVID-19 vaccine. CDR3 in amino acids: CSVGGGSKNEQFF. The CDR3 DNA reads as TGCAGCGTTGGGGGGGGCAGTAAGAATGAGCAGTTCTTC.